These 23 T cell receptor beta chains originate from one sample sequenced in a study of CXCR3-negative and CXCR3-positive naive CD8 T cells. Whole-study findings and limits: A higher hydrophobicity marked the TRB CDR3s of CXCR3-positive naive cells versus CXCR3-negative naive cells.

No antigen has been assigned to these receptors. The authors made the TRB cDNA libraries by 5' RACE using UMI labels. After re-calling the 5' RACE reads, TCRdb lists one entry per CDR3 protein, DNA absent. The repertoire shows some 68,000 distinct CDR3 sequences; the top ten hold around 5%. Sequences were obtained from naive CXCR3+ CD8+ T cells from blood. Subset noted: CD45RO-CCR7+CD27+CD95- naive CD8+ T cells expressing CXCR3 (TNR3+). These receptors were taken from a human donor in good health. Some clones in this sample may be carry-over from other donors' samples.

The chain carries TRBV7-2 and TRBJ2-5; TCRdb reports TRBD1, a call that lacks DNA to check it against. The CDR3 sequence is 16 residues long. CDR1 and CDR2 (germline): SGHTA, FQGNSA. This CDR3 reads CARTPLSGGVAETQYF.

V and J are TRBV5-1 and TRBJ2-7. There are 11 residues in the CDR3. CDR1 SGHRS and CDR2 YFSETQ come from the germline V gene. CDR3 amino acids: CASRLMGEQYF. The full variable domain, with the rest looked up from reference TRBV5-1 and TRBJ2-7, is KAGVTQTPRYLIKTRGQQVTLSCSPISGHRSVSWYQQTPGQGLQFLFEYFSETQRNKGNFPGRFSGRQFSNSRSEMNVSTLELGDSALYLCASRLMGEQYFGPGTRLTVT.

The genes are TRBV4-2 and TRBJ1-1; the D call of TRBD1 rests on TCRdb alone, since no DNA is present to check it. Germline V lookup: CDR1 LGHNA, CDR2 YNFKEQ. This CDR3 spans 16 amino acids. This CDR3 is CASSHGQGEWETEAFF.

The chain carries TRBV3-1 and TRBJ2-1; checking the TCRdb D call of TRBD2 is not possible without DNA. Per germline, CDR1 LGHDT and CDR2 YNNKEL (reference sequence). This CDR3 has 17 amino acids. The CDR3 reads CASSSPTSGRAYDEQFF.

The gene calls are TRBV29-1 and TRBJ1-2; lacking DNA, the TRBD1 call made by TCRdb goes unchecked. There are 13 residues in the CDR3. The germline V gene encodes CDR1 SQVTM and CDR2 ANQGSEA. CDR3: CSGKNRDGYGYTF.

V usage is TRBV29-1 and J usage is TRBJ2-1; TCRdb picks TRBD1, but there is no DNA to check that call. CDR1 is SQVTM and CDR2 is ANQGSEA in the germline V gene. The CDR3 loop spans 15 amino acids. This chain's CDR3 is CSVPGGREVYNEQFF.

The J gene is TRBJ2-7, the V gene TRBV6-5. CDR1 MNHEY and CDR2 SVGAGI come from the germline V gene. The CDR3 is made up of 16 amino acids. CDR3: CASSYSIRGTLSEQYF.

V gene TRBV20-1 combines with J gene TRBJ1-1; the D call from TCRdb, TRBD1, cannot be confirmed without DNA. Germline CDR1 and CDR2: DFQATT and SNEGSKA (reference sequence). CDR3 length: 14 residues. CDR3 loop: CSARVGQGLAEAFF.

This chain joins TRBV5-1 and TRBJ2-2; without DNA, the TCRdb call of TRBD1 cannot be checked. Germline loops: CDR1 SGHRS, CDR2 YFSETQ. CDR3 length equals 18 residues. CDR3 sequence: CASSSFGTGAGATGELFF. Drawing the rest from reference TRBV5-1 and TRBJ2-2, the complete variable domain is KAGVTQTPRYLIKTRGQQVTLSCSPISGHRSVSWYQQTPGQGLQFLFEYFSETQRNKGNFPGRFSGRQFSNSRSEMNVSTLELGDSALYLCASSSFGTGAGATGELFFGEGSRLTVL.

V gene TRBV4-1 combines with J gene TRBJ1-5; lacking DNA, the TRBD1 call made by TCRdb goes unchecked. The CDR3 is 15 residues long. Germline V lookup: CDR1 MGHRA, CDR2 YSYEKL. CDR3 region: CASRNTGLGNQPQHF.

V gene TRBV12-3 or TRBV12-4 combines with J gene TRBJ1-1; checking the TCRdb D call of TRBD1 is not possible without DNA. CDR3 length equals 13 residues. CDR3 sequence reads: CASKKTDRPEAFF.

The V call is TRBV20-1, the J call TRBJ2-7; checking the TCRdb D call of TRBD2 is not possible without DNA. CDR1 and CDR2 from the germline V gene are DFQATT and SNEGSKA (reference sequence). The CDR3 sequence is 14 residues long. The CDR3 region is CSARDRVRAYEQYF.

The rearrangement uses TRBV9 and TRBJ2-2; TCRdb selects TRBD2, and the lack of DNA leaves this call unchecked. Germline-derived CDR1 and CDR2 are SGDLS and YYNGEE. The CDR3 length is 16 residues. The chain's CDR3 is CASSVEAGVEAGELFF.

The CDR3 sequence is CASSLPPQGGNTEAFF. This chain links TRBV7-9 with TRBJ1-1; lacking DNA, the TRBD1 call made by TCRdb goes unchecked. The CDR3 is 16 residues long. CDR1 is SEHNR and CDR2 is FQNEAQ in the germline V gene (reference sequence). Supplemented by reference TRBV7-9 and TRBJ1-1, the full variable domain reads DTGVSQNPRHKITKRGQNVTFRCDPISEHNRLYWYRQTLGQGPEFLTYFQNEAQLEKSRLLSDRFSAERPKGSFSTLEIQRTEQGDSAMYLCASSLPPQGGNTEAFFGQGTRLTVV.

V is TRBV7-6 and J is TRBJ2-1; lacking DNA, the TRBD2 call made by TCRdb goes unchecked. The V gene's germline CDR1 is SGHVS and CDR2 FNYEAQ. The CDR3 has 14 amino acids. This chain's CDR3 is CASSFGGVNNEQFF. Filled out from reference TRBV7-6 and TRBJ2-1, the complete variable domain reads GAGVSQSPRYKVTKRGQDVALRCDPISGHVSLYWYRQALGQGPEFLTYFNYEAQQDKSGLPNDRFSAERPEGSISTLTIQRTEQRDSAMYRCASSFGGVNNEQFFGPGTRLTVL.

The chain links TRBV3-1 to TRBJ2-1; with no DNA, the TCRdb D assignment of TRBD2 cannot be verified. Per germline, CDR1 LGHDT and CDR2 YNNKEL (reference sequence). The length of the CDR3 is 16 residues. This CDR3 is CASSPPGLAGVNEQFF.

The genes are TRBV12-3 or TRBV12-4 and TRBJ1-2; TCRdb calls TRBD1, which cannot be checked without DNA. The CDR3 covers 17 residues. CDR3 in amino acids: CASNYRDRVCANYGYTF.

The J gene is TRBJ2-2, the V gene TRBV21-1; the TCRdb call, TRBD1, lacks DNA for checking. TRBV21-1 is a pseudogene segment. This CDR3 spans 21 amino acids. This CDR3 is CASSRAPGTGPPAANTGELFF.

This chain joins TRBV20-1 and TRBJ2-1; TCRdb reports TRBD1, a call that lacks DNA to check it against. Germline CDR1 DFQATT, CDR2 SNEGSKA (reference sequence). The CDR3 length is 16 residues. The CDR3: CSAREPGNDIGNEQFF.

The CDR3 here is CSVFDEAGELFF. This rearrangement joins TRBV29-1 to TRBJ2-2. Germline V lookup: CDR1 SQVTM, CDR2 ANQGSEA. The CDR3 is made up of 12 amino acids.

This sequence joins TRBV4-3 and TRBJ2-1; absent DNA, TCRdb's TRBD2 call cannot be checked. Germline CDR1 is LGHNA and CDR2 is YSLEER. The CDR3 contains 16 residues. The CDR3 loop reads CASSQDQASGGIEQFF.

The V and J genes are TRBV29-1 and TRBJ2-7. From germline, CDR1 is SQVTM and CDR2 ANQGSEA. The CDR3 runs 13 residues. This CDR3 reads CSVSQTTSYEQYF.

The chain recombines TRBV28 with TRBJ2-3; with no DNA, the TCRdb D assignment of TRBD1 cannot be verified. The CDR3 loop spans 15 amino acids. In germline, CDR1 is MDHEN, CDR2 SYDVKM. The CDR3 region is CASSSWTGPGDTQYF. Complete variable domain (other parts from reference TRBV28 and TRBJ2-3): DVKVTQSSRYLVKRTGEKVFLECVQDMDHENMFWYRQDPGLGLRLIYFSYDVKMKEKGDIPEGYSVSREKKERFSLILESASTNQTSMYLCASSSWTGPGDTQYFGPGTRLTVL.